This TCR beta chain was sequenced for a study of T-cell memory formation after mild COVID-19. General study results and limits: Balance between CD4 and CD8 was seen in clones contracting day 15 to 85, and a CD4+ lean was seen in later expanders. A subset of responding clones appeared in pre-infection memory, suggesting cross-reactive memory joined. Shrinking CD4+ clones were chiefly CM and EM; CD8+ ones were chiefly EMRA. The authors left the SARS-CoV-2 specificity of second-wave clones peaking on day 37 unconfirmed.

CDR3 size: 15 residues. V trimming: 0 bases; J trimming: 5 bases; junction bases outside the gene matches: 6. Germline V gives CDR1 SGHRS, CDR2 YFSETQ. Turning to this clonotype: Its antigen is currently unknown.

TCRdb processed the 5' RACE reads anew with MiXCR; each CDR3 protein has one entry. The sample lists approximately 350,000 distinct CDR3 sequences, around 27% occurring once. The origin of this receptor is an adult woman who had mild COVID-19 (a few samples of this study predate the infection). Cell type and time point are not known. The sequencing sample was made of PBMCs or a T cell subset sorted from them (not recorded which). The chain is built from TRBV5-1 and TRBJ2-7; 9 positions agree with TRBD2. CDR3 in DNA: TGCGCCAGCAGCTTGGGAGCGGGAGGTCGGGACGAGCAGTACTTC. This gives the protein CASSLGAGGRDEQYF.